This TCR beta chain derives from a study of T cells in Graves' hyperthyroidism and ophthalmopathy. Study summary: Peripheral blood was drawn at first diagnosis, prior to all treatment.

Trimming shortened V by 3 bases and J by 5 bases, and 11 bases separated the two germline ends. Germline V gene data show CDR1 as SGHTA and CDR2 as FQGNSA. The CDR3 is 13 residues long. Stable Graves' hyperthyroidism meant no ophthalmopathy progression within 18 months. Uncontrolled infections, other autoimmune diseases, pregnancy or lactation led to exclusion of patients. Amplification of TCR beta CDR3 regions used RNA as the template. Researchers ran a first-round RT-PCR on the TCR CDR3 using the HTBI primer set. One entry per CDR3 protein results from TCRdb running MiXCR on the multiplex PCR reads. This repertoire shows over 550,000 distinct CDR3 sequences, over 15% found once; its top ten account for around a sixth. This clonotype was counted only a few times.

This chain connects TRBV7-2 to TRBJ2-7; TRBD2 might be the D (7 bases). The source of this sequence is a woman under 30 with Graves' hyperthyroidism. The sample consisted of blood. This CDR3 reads CASSFRGAHEQYF. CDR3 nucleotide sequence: TGTGCCAGCAGCTTCCGGGGGGCCCACGAGCAGTACTTC. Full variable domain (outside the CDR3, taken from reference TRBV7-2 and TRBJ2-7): GAGVSQSPSNKVTEKGKDVELRCDPISGHTALYWYRQSLGQGLEFLIYFQGNSAPDKSGLPSDRFSAERTGGSVSTLTIQRTQQEDSAVYLCASSFRGAHEQYFGPGTRLTVT.